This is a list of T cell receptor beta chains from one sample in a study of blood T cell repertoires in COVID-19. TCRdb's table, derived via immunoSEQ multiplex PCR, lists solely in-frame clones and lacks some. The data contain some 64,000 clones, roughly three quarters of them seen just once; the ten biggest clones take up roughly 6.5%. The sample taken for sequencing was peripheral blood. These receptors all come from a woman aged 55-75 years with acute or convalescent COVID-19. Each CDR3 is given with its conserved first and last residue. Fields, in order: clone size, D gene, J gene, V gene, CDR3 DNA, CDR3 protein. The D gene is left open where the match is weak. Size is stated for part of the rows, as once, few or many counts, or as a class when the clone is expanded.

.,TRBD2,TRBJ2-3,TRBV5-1,TGCGCCAGCAGCCCGGGACTAGCGGGGGCCCCAGATACGCAGTATTTT,CASSPGLAGAPDTQYF
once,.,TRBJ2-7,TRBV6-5,TGTGCCAGCAGGGTGTTTGACAGGACAGCCTACGAGCAGTACTTC,CASRVFDRTAYEQYF
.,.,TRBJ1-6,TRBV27,TGTGCCAGCAGGGAGGGGATCCGTTATAATTCACCCCTCCACTTT,CASREGIRYNSPLHF
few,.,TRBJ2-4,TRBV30,TGTGCCTGGAGACCCGGCAGGAGGGTGAACATTCAGTACTTC,CAWRPGRRVNIQYF
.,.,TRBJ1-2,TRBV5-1,TGCGCCAGCAGCCTCATCGACGGAGGGGGCTACACCTTC,CASSLIDGGGYTF
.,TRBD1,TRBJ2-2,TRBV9,TGTGCCAGCAGCGCTGGGACAGTCCAGACCGGGGAGCTGTTTTTT,CASSAGTVQTGELFF
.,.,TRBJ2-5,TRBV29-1,TGCAGCGTGGAGGAGGGCCGGGAGACCCAGTACTTC,CSVEEGRETQYF
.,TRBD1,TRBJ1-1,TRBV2,TGTGCCAGCAGATTCACCGGGACAGGGAACACTGAAGCTTTCTTT,CASRFTGTGNTEAFF
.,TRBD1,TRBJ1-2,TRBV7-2,TGTGCCAGCAGCTTAATAATGGGGACAGGGGTAATAGTCTATGGCTACACCTTC,CASSLIMGTGVIVYGYTF
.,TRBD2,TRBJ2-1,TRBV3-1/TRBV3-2,TGTGCCAGCAGCCAAGTTCGCCAGCGGGGGTCGTCCTACAATGAGCAGTTCTTC,CASSQVRQRGSSYNEQFF
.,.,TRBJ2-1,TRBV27,TGTGCCAGCAGTTACAGGAATCAGATTGGTGAGCAGTTCTTC,CASSYRNQIGEQFF
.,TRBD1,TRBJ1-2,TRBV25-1,TGTGCCAGCCAAAGCATGGACAGGGGAACGGGCGGCTACACCTTC,CASQSMDRGTGGYTF
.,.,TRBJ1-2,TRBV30,TGTGCCTGGAGTGACAGTGACTATGGCTACACCTTC,CAWSDSDYGYTF
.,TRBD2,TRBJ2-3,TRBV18,TGTGCCAGCTCACCTGGAGCGGGGGGATCCCTCACAGATACGCAGTATTTT,CASSPGAGGSLTDTQYF
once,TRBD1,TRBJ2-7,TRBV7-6,TGTGCCAGCAGCTTAGCCGCGGGACAGGGGGTACTATCCTACGAGCAGTACTTC,CASSLAAGQGVLSYEQYF
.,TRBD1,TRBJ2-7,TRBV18,TGTGCCAGCTCACCCCGGGACAGGGAGACCTACGAGCAGTACTTC,CASSPRDRETYEQYF
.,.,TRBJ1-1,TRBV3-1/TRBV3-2,TGTGCCAGCAGCCAAGACGCTGAAGCTTTCTTT,CASSQDAEAFF
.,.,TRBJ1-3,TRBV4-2,TGTGCCAGCAGCCAAGGAGGTGGAAACACCATATATTTT,CASSQGGGNTIYF
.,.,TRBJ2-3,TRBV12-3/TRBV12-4,TGTGCCAGCAGTTCCCGGGACTGGGTACAGCAGTATTTT,CASSSRDWVQQYF
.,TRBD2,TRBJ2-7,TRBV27,TGTGCCAGCAGTCTCGGACTAGCGGGGGGCCGCTCCTACGAGCAGTACTTC,CASSLGLAGGRSYEQYF
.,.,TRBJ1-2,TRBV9,TGTGCCAGCAGCGGGTCGGGTTCCAATGAGGGCTACACCTTC,CASSGSGSNEGYTF
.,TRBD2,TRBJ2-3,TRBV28,TGTGCCAGCAGTTTACCCTTTAGCGGGGGGGGTACAGATACGCAGTATTTT,CASSLPFSGGGTDTQYF
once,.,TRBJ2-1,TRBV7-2,TGTGCCAGCAGCTTAGCGGTCAGCGGCGGGCCTCGCGAGCAGTTCTTC,CASSLAVSGGPREQFF
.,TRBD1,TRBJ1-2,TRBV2,TGTGCCAGCCGTGATGTAGGACAGGGGGCGTATGGCTACACCTTC,CASRDVGQGAYGYTF
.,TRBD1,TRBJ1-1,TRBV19,TGTGCCACTCAGGGGGACACTGAAGCTTTCTTT,CATQGDTEAFF
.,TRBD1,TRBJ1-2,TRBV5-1,TGCGCCAGCAGCCTGGGGACAGGGCAATTGTATGGCTACACCTTC,CASSLGTGQLYGYTF
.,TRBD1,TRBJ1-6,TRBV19,TGTGCCAGTACCTCCCCAGGGGGCGCGAATTCACCCCTCCACTTT,CASTSPGGANSPLHF
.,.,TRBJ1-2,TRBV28,TGTGCCAGCAGCCGTCGGTCGTCCCGGGGAGGCTACACCTTC,CASSRRSSRGGYTF
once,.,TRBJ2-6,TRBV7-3,TGTGCCAGCAGCTTAATGGGGCTGGGGGCCAACGTCCTGACTTTC,CASSLMGLGANVLTF
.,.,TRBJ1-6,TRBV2,TGTGCCAGCAGCCTGGCCGAAAACTCACCCCTCCACTTT,CASSLAENSPLHF
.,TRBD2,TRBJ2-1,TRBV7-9,TGTGCCAGCAGCGCCGGGGGGAATGAGCAGTTCTTC,CASSAGGNEQFF
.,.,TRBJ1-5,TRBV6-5,TGTGCCAGCTCCGAAGAGGGTCAGCCCCAGCATTTT,CASSEEGQPQHF
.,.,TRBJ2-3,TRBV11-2,TGTGCCAGCAGCGACGGCCTAGACTTAGGCACAGATACGCAGTATTTT,CASSDGLDLGTDTQYF
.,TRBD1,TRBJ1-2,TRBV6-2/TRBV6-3,TGTGCCAGCAGTTCGCCCGACAGGGACCGGGCGTATGGCTACACCTTC,CASSSPDRDRAYGYTF
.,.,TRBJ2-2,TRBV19,TGTGCCAGTAGCTCGCTGCAGGGGGGTCGGTCCGGGGAGCTGTTTTTT,CASSSLQGGRSGELFF
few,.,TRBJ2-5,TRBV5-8,TGTGCCAGCAGCTCAGATGGAGAGACCCAGTACTTC,CASSSDGETQYF
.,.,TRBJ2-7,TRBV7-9,TGTGCCAGCAGCCTAAGGTGGCAGGGAACAGACTACGAGCAGTACTTC,CASSLRWQGTDYEQYF
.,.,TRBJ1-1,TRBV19,TGTGCCAGTAGTATACCGGGAGGGACTGAAGCTTTCTTT,CASSIPGGTEAFF
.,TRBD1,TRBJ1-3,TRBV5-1,TGCGCCAGCAGCTTGGCCGTACAGGGGGCCGGTGGAAACACCATATATTTT,CASSLAVQGAGGNTIYF
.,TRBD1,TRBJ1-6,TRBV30,TGTGCCTGGAGTGTTGACAGGGTTAATTCACCCCTCCACTTT,CAWSVDRVNSPLHF
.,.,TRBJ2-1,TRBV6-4,TGTGCCAGCAGTGAAGTTGGGGGGGCCGCCAATGAGCAGTTCTTC,CASSEVGGAANEQFF
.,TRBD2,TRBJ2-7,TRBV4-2,TGTGCCAGCAGCCAAGATCCACTAGCGGGGGGCCTGCTTTCCGAGCAGTACTTC,CASSQDPLAGGLLSEQYF
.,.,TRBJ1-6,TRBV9,TGTGCCTCCGGGTCCGGGTCACCCCTCCACTTT,CASGSGSPLHF
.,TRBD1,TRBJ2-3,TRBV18,TGTGCCAGCTCACCGTTTCAGGGACAGGGGTTAGATACGCAGTATTTT,CASSPFQGQGLDTQYF
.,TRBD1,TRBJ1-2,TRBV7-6,TGTGCCAGCAGCCCCGGGACAGGGGGCCCAAATGGCTACACCTTC,CASSPGTGGPNGYTF
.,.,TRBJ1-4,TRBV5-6,TGTGCCAGCAGCTTGGGTGGAGCCCAAGGTCCGAGGCTGTTTTTT,CASSLGGAQGPRLFF
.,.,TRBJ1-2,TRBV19,TGTGCCAGTAGTAGCCCAGGGGTAAACTATGGCTACACCTTC,CASSSPGVNYGYTF
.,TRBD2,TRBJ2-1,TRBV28,TGTGCCAGCAGTGGGGGCGGGACTAGCGGGGAGCAGTTCTTC,CASSGGGTSGEQFF
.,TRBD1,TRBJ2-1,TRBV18,TGTGCCAGCTCACCGGGACAGGGGGCGGGCTACAATGAGCAGTTCTTC,CASSPGQGAGYNEQFF
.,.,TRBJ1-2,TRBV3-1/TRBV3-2,TGTGCCAGCAGCCAAGAGTCAGGTGACTATGGCTACACCTTC,CASSQESGDYGYTF
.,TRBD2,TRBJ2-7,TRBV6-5,TGTGCCAGCACGCGGGGGGCCAGCTCCTACGAGCAGTACTTC,CASTRGASSYEQYF
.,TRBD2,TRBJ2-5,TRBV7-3,TGTGCCAGCAGCTGGGACGGGAGGGAGGGCGAGACCCAGTACTTC,CASSWDGREGETQYF
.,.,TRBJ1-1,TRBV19,TGTGCCAGTAGTATAGTTACAGGGTCGCCTCGTGGTGAAGCTTTCTTT,CASSIVTGSPRGEAFF
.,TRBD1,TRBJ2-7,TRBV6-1,TGTGCCAGCAGTGAAGGCGGGACAGGGATCTACGAGCAGTACTTC,CASSEGGTGIYEQYF
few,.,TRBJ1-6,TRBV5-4,TGTGCCAGCAGCTCCTACAGGGAGAGCTCCTATAATTCACCCCTCCACTTT,CASSSYRESSYNSPLHF
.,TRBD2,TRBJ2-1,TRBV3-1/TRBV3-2,TGTGCCAGCAGCCTTGGGCGGGGGGCCGGTGAGCAGTTCTTC,CASSLGRGAGEQFF
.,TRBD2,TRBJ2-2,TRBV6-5,TGTGCCAGCAGTTACCCGACGGGGGGGGCGGCCGGGGAGCTGTTTTTT,CASSYPTGGAAGELFF
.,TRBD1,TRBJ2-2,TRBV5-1,TGCGCCAGCAGCTTGAGGACAGGGACCAACACCGGGGAGCTGTTTTTT,CASSLRTGTNTGELFF
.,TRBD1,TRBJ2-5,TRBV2,TGTGCCAGCAGCCCGTGGACAGGGGGACAAGAGACCCAGTACTTC,CASSPWTGGQETQYF
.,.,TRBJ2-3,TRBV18,TGTGCCAGCTCAAAGGACTTTAGCACAGATACGCAGTATTTT,CASSKDFSTDTQYF